The subject of this entry is one TCR beta chain. What it recognizes is unknown. This table comes from immunoSEQ multiplex PCR, and its TCRdb copy is limited to in-frame clones, with some not included. The data contain tens of thousands of clones, around nine tenths of them singletons. Each depressed patient was pairwise matched to a non-depressed control for sex, age, current smoking status and body mass index. All participants were of European descent. This entry comes from a study of untreated major depressive disorder. General study points: TRBV25-01 and TRBV02-01 followed the flow pattern without significance. The sequencing tests were limited to three preselected Vbeta families.

V trimming: 6 bases; J trimming: 6 bases; junction bases outside the gene matches: 20. The CDR3 covers 18 residues. Per germline, CDR1 MDHEN and CDR2 SYDVKM. The sample was CD4+ T cells from PBMCs. The clonotype originates from a woman in her 40s in good health. V is TRBV28 and J is TRBJ2-7, with 10 bases matching TRBD1. The CDR3 reads CASRPGTGASPKSREQYF. The DNA of the CDR3 is TGTGCCAGCAGGCCCGGGACAGGGGCCTCCCCAAAGTCCCGCGAGCAGTACTTC.